This T cell receptor beta chain came from a study of blood T cells in healthy people across ages. With a J-beta primer mix and a sample-barcoded 5' primer, a second PCR ran roughly 6 to 11 cycles. TCRdb reanalysed the 5' RACE reads using MiXCR and keeps one entry per CDR3 protein. The data contain about 690,000 distinct CDR3 sequences, around 38% of them singletons. The CDR3 has 11 residues. Trimming left V 1 base short and J 9 bases short, with 7 bases between. Germline V CDR1 and CDR2: LGHDT, YNNKEL (reference sequence). Input material: blood. This chain links TRBV3-1 with TRBJ2-7; unclear D gene. The TCR comes from a man older than 75 in good health. The CDR3 spells CASSQGYGQYF. The CDR3 bases are TGTGCCAGCAGCCAAGGCTATGGGCAGTACTTC.